This T cell receptor (beta chain) was sequenced during a study of T cells in tuberculosis. Study-level results: Some low-affinity tetramer-binding T cells may be absent from this sample.

The CDR3 spans 14 residues. Trimming cost V 3 bases and J 2 bases; bases outside gene matches: 4. The V gene's germline CDR1 is SGHVS and CDR2 FQNEAQ. TCRdb keeps only in-frame clones here, not all; method: immunoSEQ multiplex PCR. The table lists 70,000 to 95,000 clones, roughly 93% of them singletons. Cells were sorted from thawed PBMC rested overnight and stained with GMM-loaded CD1B tetramer, viability dye and anti-CD3. C32 glucose monomycolate from Rhodococcus equi was loaded onto the CD1B tetramers. Before cryopreservation, the sorted PBMC lost their CD14-expressing monocytes. The sequencing sample was made of CD1b-GMM tetramer-negative cells sorted from PBMCs. This sequence was found in an adult woman with latent tuberculosis. The chain has TRBV7-8 and TRBJ2-7; 7 nucleotides match TRBD1. The CDR3 DNA is TGTGCCAGCAGCTTCGGGACAGCCACCTACGAGCAGTACTTC. Amino acids: CASSFGTATYEQYF.